What follows are 9 T cell receptor beta chains derived from one specimen sequenced in a study of shared clonotypes between healthy human individuals. Selected positively for CCR7 and CD45RO-negative, naive CD8 cells excluded terminally differentiated effector memory CD45RA+ cells. Here immunoSEQ multiplex PCR was the method, and the copy in TCRdb shows in-frame clones only, minus some. The sample yields more than 2 million clones, 85% to 95% seen once. Sequencing used naive CD8+ T cells from PBMCs. Every receptor here comes from a man aged 18 to 29 in good health. Some clones in this sample may be carry-over from other donors' samples.

The chain combines TRBV30 with TRBJ1-5; no definite D call. Trimming shortened V by 0 bases and J by 9 bases, and 21 bases separated the two germline ends. The CDR3 loop spans 16 amino acids. Per germline, CDR1 GTSNPN and CDR2 SVGIG (reference sequence). DNA for the CDR3: TGTGCCTGGAGTGTAAAGGCAGTCCGGGAGAGTTGGCCCCAGCATTTT. Translated, it gives CAWSVKAVRESWPQHF.

This sequence joins TRBV27 and TRBJ2-1, with 7 bases fitting TRBD2. V dropped 3 bases and J dropped 8; count of bases not matched to a gene: 13. Germline V gene data show CDR1 as MNHEY and CDR2 as SMNVEV (reference sequence). This CDR3 region has 16 residues. CDR3 region: CASSFPSGRAVDEQFF. The CDR3 DNA is TGTGCCAGCAGTTTTCCTAGCGGAAGGGCCGTCGATGAGCAGTTCTTC.

This clone appeared a few times. The genes are TRBV5-8 and TRBJ1-1; possible D gene TRBD1, 5 bases. CDR1 SGHTS and CDR2 YDEGEE come from the germline V gene. This CDR3 is built from 12 residues. Trimming left V 4 bases short and J 11 bases short, with 15 bases between. This CDR3 reads CASSTDKDEAFF. CDR3 nucleotide sequence: TGTGCCAGCAGCACGGACAAGGACGAGGCTTTCTTT.

This rearrangement joins TRBV15 to TRBJ2-4; a weak D match, TRBD2 (5 bases). CDR1 LNHNV and CDR2 YYDKDF come from the germline V gene (reference sequence). The CDR3 spans 14 residues. Trimming removed 2 bases from V and 4 bases from J, with 9 bases in between. CDR3 loop: CATSRLAVKNIQYF. CDR3 DNA sequence: TGTGCCACCAGCAGACTAGCAGTAAAAAACATTCAGTACTTC.

This rearrangement joins TRBV15 to TRBJ1-3; 11 bases align to TRBD1. Trimming at V came to 4 bases and at J to 2 bases, leaving 7 bases not matched to a gene. CDR3 length equals 17 residues. Germline assignment: CDR1 LNHNV and CDR2 YYDKDF (reference sequence). The CDR3 protein is CATSTTPGQGAGNTIYF. The DNA for the CDR3 is TGTGCCACCAGCACGACCCCGGGACAGGGGGCTGGAAACACCATATATTTT.

The chain carries TRBV7-9 and TRBJ2-7; 7 positions match TRBD1. Germline CDR1 reads SEHNR; CDR2 reads FQNEAQ (reference sequence). Trimming took 8 bases from V and 7 from J; bases not matched to a gene: 14. CDR3 length: 14 residues. CDR3 bases: TGTGCCAGCCTCTCCCGGGACAGAAGGGGGGAGCAGTACTTC. Its protein product is CASLSRDRRGEQYF.

The V gene is TRBV9, the J gene TRBJ2-1; D is undetermined. CDR1 and CDR2 from the germline V gene are SGDLS and YYNGEE. V shed 4 bases and J shed 8 bases, with 13 bases lying between them. The CDR3 covers 13 residues. The CDR3 loop is CASSYVSFDEQFF. The CDR3 DNA is TGTGCCAGCAGCTACGTAAGTTTTGATGAGCAGTTCTTC.

CDR3 residues: CASSLSGVLEKLFF. The CDR3 nucleotides read TGTGCCAGCAGCTTATCGGGGGTTCTGGAAAAACTGTTTTTT. The chain uses TRBV7-9 and TRBJ1-4; weak D call: TRBD1 (5 bases). The V gene's germline CDR1 is SEHNR and CDR2 FQNEAQ (reference sequence). This CDR3 region has 14 residues. Between the trimmed V and J ends, which lost 2 bases and 8 bases, there was a span of 12 bases.

The rearrangement links TRBV11-2 to TRBJ2-1; TRBD2 agrees at 11 bases. Germline V gene sequence: CDR1 SGHAT, CDR2 FQNNGV. V shed 5 bases, J shed 7 bases, and the junction held 10 bases outside the gene matches. The CDR3 spans 16 residues. The CDR3 DNA reads TGTGCCAGCAGCCTGCTAACTAGCGGGAGATCGAATGAGCAGTTCTTC. Its protein product is CASSLLTSGRSNEQFF.